The T cell receptor beta chain described here comes from a study of blood T cell repertoires in COVID-19. Across the study: There were acute and convalescent COVID-19 samples, and they came from the United States, Italy and Spain.

Per the study methods: Estimated nucleated cell counts came from reference gene primer amplification. Only in-frame clones appear in the TCRdb table, and some are missing; sequencing was by immunoSEQ multiplex PCR. V, J and clone size reflect that table, while D and trimming were determined from the DNA. The sample holds about 270,000 clones; more than 80% are singletons and the top ten take approximately 4%. Participants, about 18 to 100 years old, spanned about 26 US areas. Participant-given clinical history determined each cohort assignment. V was clipped by 2 bases and J by 4 bases, with 6 bases between them. This CDR3 spans 12 amino acids. CDR1 and CDR2 from the germline V gene are MNHEY and SVGAGI.

The sample comprised PBMCs or T cells enriched from blood (not recorded which). This clonotype was obtained from a woman in her 30s with acute COVID-19. This chain connects TRBV6-5 to TRBJ2-7, with D possibly TRBD1 on 6 matching bases. CDR3 DNA sequence: TGTGCCAGCAGTTACCAGGGGTACGAGCAGTACTTC. This gives the protein CASSYQGYEQYF.